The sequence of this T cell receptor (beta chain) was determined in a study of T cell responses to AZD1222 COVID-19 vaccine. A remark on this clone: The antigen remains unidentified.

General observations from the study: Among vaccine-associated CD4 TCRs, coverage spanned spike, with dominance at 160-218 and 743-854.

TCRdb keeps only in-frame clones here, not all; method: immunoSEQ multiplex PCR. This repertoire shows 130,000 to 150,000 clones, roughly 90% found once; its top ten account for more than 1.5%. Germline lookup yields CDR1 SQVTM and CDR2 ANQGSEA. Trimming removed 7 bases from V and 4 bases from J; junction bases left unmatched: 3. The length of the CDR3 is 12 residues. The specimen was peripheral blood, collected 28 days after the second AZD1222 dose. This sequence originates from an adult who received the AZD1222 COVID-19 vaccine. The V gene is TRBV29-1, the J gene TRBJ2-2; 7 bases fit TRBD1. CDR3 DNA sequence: TGCAGCGCCGGACAGGCCACCGGGGAGCTGTTTTTT. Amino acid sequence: CSAGQATGELFF.